The 18 T cell receptor beta chains below come from one sample, sequenced in a study of blood T cell repertoires in COVID-19. The assay was immunoSEQ multiplex PCR, and TCRdb's table has in-frame clones only and misses some. The sample has some 140,000 clones, about 90% seen once; the top ten hold about 0.57%. Sequences were obtained from peripheral blood. The receptors were sampled from a man aged 50 to 60 with acute or convalescent COVID-19.

J is TRBJ1-2 and V is TRBV6-5, with 9 nucleotides matching TRBD1. Germline V gives CDR1 MNHEY, CDR2 SVGAGI. The CDR3 covers 15 residues. The trim removed 4 bases at V and 7 bases at J, leaving 10 bases unmatched. The CDR3: CASSWRGTGHVGYTF. As DNA, the CDR3 is TGTGCCAGCAGTTGGAGGGGGACAGGGCACGTTGGCTACACCTTC.

The CDR3 DNA is TGTGCCAGTAGTATTGACAGCTTCAATGAGCAGTTCTTC. It is translated as CASSIDSFNEQFF. The chain carries TRBV19 and TRBJ2-1, with D possibly TRBD1 on 5 matching bases. Germline values: CDR1 LNHDA, CDR2 SQIVND (reference sequence). The germline V and J ends were trimmed by 3 bases and 6 bases, with 9 bases remaining between them. This CDR3 spans 13 amino acids. The variable domain in full, completed from reference TRBV19 and TRBJ2-1, reads DGGITQSPKYLFRKEGQNVTLSCEQNLNHDAMYWYRQDPGQGLRLIYYSQIVNDFQKGDIAEGYSVSREKKESFPLTVTSAQKNPTAFYLCASSIDSFNEQFFGPGTRLTVL.

There are a few counts of this clone. Different DNA sequences within this sample yield the same CDR3. This chain links TRBV28 with TRBJ1-1; D is ambiguous. V was pared by 6 bases and J by 1 base, with 3 bases between. The CDR3 contains 11 residues. Germline V gene lookup returns CDR1 MDHEN and CDR2 SYDVKM. As DNA, the CDR3 is TGTGCCAGCAGCAGGAACACTGAAGCTTTCTTT. Protein product: CASSRNTEAFF.

The table lists this clone with a few counts. The gene calls are TRBV18 and TRBJ1-3; maybe TRBD1 (5 bases). The V end lost 6 bases, the J end lost 0 bases, and 15 bases lay between the germline ends. The germline gives CDR1 KGHSH, CDR2 LQKENI. The CDR3 spans 16 residues. The CDR3 here is CASSSRGTTSGNTIYF. DNA of the CDR3: TGTGCCAGCTCGTCCCGGGGGACGACCTCTGGAAACACCATATATTTT.

The chain is built from TRBV7-7 and TRBJ2-7; tentatively, D is TRBD1 (5 bases). The ends were cut back, 5 bases at V and 7 bases at J, with 18 bases in the middle. Germline-derived CDR1 and CDR2 are SSHAT and FNYEAQ (reference sequence). The CDR3 loop spans 14 amino acids. CDR3 region: CASSQSQGVGEQYF. CDR3 bases: TGTGCCAGCAGCCAGTCGCAAGGGGTAGGGGAGCAGTACTTC.

The chain is built from TRBV27 and TRBJ1-5; D gene unclear. The ends were cut back, 0 bases at V and 7 bases at J, with 13 bases in the middle. Germline lookup yields CDR1 MNHEY and CDR2 SMNVEV (reference sequence). The CDR3 spans 15 residues. CDR3 in amino acids: CASSLSPNSHQPQHF. CDR3 sequence (DNA): TGTGCCAGCAGTTTATCCCCCAATAGCCACCAGCCCCAGCATTTT.

The chain couples TRBV18 to TRBJ2-1; perhaps TRBD2 as D (6 bases). Germline lookup yields CDR1 KGHSH and CDR2 LQKENI. The V gene lost 0 bases and the J gene lost 3 bases, with 9 bases spanning the gap. The CDR3 covers 15 residues. The CDR3 DNA reads as TGTGCCAGCTCACCACCTTCGACTAGCTACAATGAGCAGTTCTTC. Translation: CASSPPSTSYNEQFF.

The chain joins TRBV11-2 to TRBJ1-4, with TRBD1 matching over 8 bases. The CDR3 consists of 15 residues. Trimming took 5 bases from V and 7 from J; bases not matched to a gene: 9. Germline V CDR1 and CDR2: SGHAT, FQNNGV. CDR3 DNA: TGTGCCAGCAGCAGCCCCGGGACAGGACTTGAAAAACTGTTTTTT. Amino acids: CASSSPGTGLEKLFF.

The count of this clone is one. The chain combines TRBV28 with TRBJ2-1, with D possibly being TRBD1 (8 bases). Deletions cut 1 base from V and 6 bases from J, with 28 bases between. This CDR3 contains 20 residues. Germline V gene data show CDR1 as MDHEN and CDR2 as SYDVKM. DNA of the CDR3: TGTGCCAGCAGTTTATCAAGGGAGGGTAGGACAGGGCCCAAAGGCAATGAGCAGTTCTTC. It encodes CASSLSREGRTGPKGNEQFF. The full variable domain, its missing parts supplied by reference TRBV28 and TRBJ2-1, is DVKVTQSSRYLVKRTGEKVFLECVQDMDHENMFWYRQDPGLGLRLIYFSYDVKMKEKGDIPEGYSVSREKKERFSLILESASTNQTSMYLCASSLSREGRTGPKGNEQFFGPGTRLTVL.

This chain's CDR3 is CATLDSLNYGYTF. The CDR3 DNA is TGTGCCACCCTGGACAGCCTTAACTATGGCTACACCTTC. The chain links TRBV10-3 to TRBJ1-2, with D maybe TRBD1 (6 bases). The V and J ends lost 10 bases and 1 base respectively, with 13 bases between them. The CDR3 length is 13 residues. Germline V gene data show CDR1 as ENHRY and CDR2 as SYGVKD.

This clone appeared a single time. The J gene is TRBJ2-3, the V gene TRBV5-1; perhaps TRBD2 as D (6 bases). The CDR3 length is 14 residues. Germline loops: CDR1 SGHRS, CDR2 YFSETQ. Trimming removed 3 bases from V and 4 bases from J, with 12 bases in between. CDR3 in amino acids: CASSSNTGADTQYF. CDR3 DNA: TGCGCCAGCAGCTCCAATACGGGGGCAGATACGCAGTATTTT.

The gene calls are TRBV5-1 and TRBJ1-5; D perhaps matches TRBD1 (6 bases). The CDR3 spans 15 residues. V was shortened by 4 bases and J by 4 bases, with 15 bases between the two germline ends. Germline V gives CDR1 SGHRS, CDR2 YFSETQ. The CDR3: CASSPQGQNNQPQHF. The DNA for the CDR3 is TGCGCCAGCAGCCCTCAAGGACAGAATAATCAGCCCCAGCATTTT.

The chain has TRBV27 and TRBJ2-7; 9 bases fit TRBD2. V shed 6 bases, J shed 2 bases, and the junction held 5 bases outside the gene matches. CDR1 is MNHEY and CDR2 is SMNVEV in the germline V gene (reference sequence). The CDR3 is 14 residues long. In nucleotides, the CDR3 is TGTGCCAGCAGGGGACTAGCTATGCCCTACGAGCAGTACTTC. It yields the protein CASRGLAMPYEQYF.

Of note for this clone: Other DNA variants within this sample encode the same CDR3. This chain links TRBV19 with TRBJ1-5; D unclear. Germline CDR1 reads LNHDA; CDR2 reads SQIVND (reference sequence). The length of the CDR3 is 15 residues. Deletions cut 2 bases from V and 1 base from J, with 9 bases between. CDR3 sequence reads: CASSIRGSSNQPQHF. The CDR3 DNA follows: TGTGCCAGTAGTATACGCGGATCGAGCAATCAGCCCCAGCATTTT.

The chain uses TRBV7-9 and TRBJ1-5; D may be TRBD1 (6 bases). The germline V gene encodes CDR1 SEHNR and CDR2 FQNEAQ (reference sequence). The V and J ends lost 6 bases and 7 bases respectively, with 16 bases between them. This CDR3 has 14 residues. In nucleotides, the CDR3 is TGTGCCAGCAGTCAACCAGGGGCTGGCCAGCCCCAGCATTTT. This gives the protein CASSQPGAGQPQHF.

This chain uses TRBV29-1 with TRBJ2-5; a possible D gene is TRBD1 (5 bases). Germline CDR1 SQVTM, CDR2 ANQGSEA. Trimming left V 7 bases short and J 5 bases short, with 14 bases between. The CDR3 is made up of 12 amino acids. The CDR3 coding sequence is TGCAGCGCGGCAGGGTCGCGGGAGACCCAGTACTTC. Protein product: CSAAGSRETQYF.

This chain connects TRBV15 to TRBJ1-6; D uncertain. CDR1 is LNHNV, CDR2 YYDKDF, per germline (reference sequence). Trimming left V 8 bases short and J 4 bases short, with 15 bases between. CDR3 size: 15 residues. CDR3 loop: CATATYGIYNSPLHF. The CDR3 DNA follows: TGTGCCACCGCCACCTACGGGATTTATAATTCACCCCTCCACTTT.

The gene calls are TRBV6-2 or TRBV6-3 and TRBJ1-2; a weak D match, TRBD1 (5 bases). V was clipped by 0 bases and J by 0 bases, with 20 bases between them. The CDR3 covers 19 residues. Looked up from germline, CDR1 is MNHEY and CDR2 is SVGEGT. CDR3 region: CASSYSEGRAVRTNYGYTF. CDR3 DNA sequence: TGTGCCAGCAGTTACTCGGAGGGCAGGGCGGTGAGGACTAACTATGGCTACACCTTC.